This TCR beta chain appears in the sequencing data of a study of vaccination effects on CD4 cells after COVID-19. Turning to the study itself: All study participants received two doses of BNT162b2 or mRNA-1273 vaccine.

Generated by immunoSEQ multiplex PCR, the TCRdb table keeps only in-frame clones and is missing some. Found here are 65,000 to 85,000 clones, under 90% of them singletons; the top ten hold roughly an eighth. Sequencing in the ViraFEST assay came after antigen-specific CD4+ T cells had been expanded with viral peptide pools, which were used to stimulate PBMC. Following an approximately 10-day culture, CD4+ T cells were purified. Vaccine recipients had no previous SARS-CoV-2 infection; their nucleocapsid antibodies were negative. On days 3 and 7, fresh IL-2 medium replaced half the medium. Germline V gene lookup returns CDR1 SGHTS and CDR2 YDEGEE. This CDR3 region has 17 residues. V trimming: 7 bases; J trimming: 1 base; junction bases outside the gene matches: 16. As for this clone: The antigen remains unidentified.

This TCR was recovered from a human donor who received a COVID-19 vaccine. Sequences were derived from CD4+ T cells from PBMCs cultured with SARS-CoV-2 spike peptides, sampled before COVID-19 vaccination. V usage is TRBV5-8 and J usage is TRBJ1-1; TRBD1 matches 7 bases. CDR3: CASPTLSYRGPNTEAFF. The CDR3 nucleotides are TGTGCCAGCCCTACATTATCGTACAGGGGCCCGAACACTGAAGCTTTCTTT.